The text below deals with one T cell receptor beta chain. The data are from a study of blood T cell repertoires in COVID-19. The trim removed 7 bases at V and 3 bases at J, leaving 4 bases unmatched. Germline V CDR1 and CDR2: SGHDT, YYEEEE. This CDR3 has 13 amino acids. Generated by immunoSEQ multiplex PCR, the TCRdb table keeps only in-frame clones and is missing some. The sample lists about 220,000 clones, roughly 85% seen once, with about 3% in the top ten. The sample was peripheral blood. The chain is built from TRBV5-6 and TRBJ2-3; TRBD1 aligns across 8 bases. The clonotype originates from a man in his forties or fifties who had recovered from COVID-19. The CDR3 sequence is CASQTGGTDTQYF. The CDR3 DNA follows: TGTGCCAGCCAAACAGGGGGGACAGATACGCAGTATTTT.